This T cell receptor beta chain originates from a study of patients and donors after allogeneic stem cell transplantation. TCRdb redid the calling of the RT-PCR reads with MiXCR, one entry per CDR3 protein. This sample has over 350,000 distinct CDR3 sequences, with around 16% found just once. Trimming removed 4 bases at V and 4 bases at J, with 20 bases between. Looked up from germline, CDR1 is SGHKS and CDR2 is YYEKEE (reference sequence). CDR3 size: 16 residues. The clonotype was recovered from a human donor who was either an allogeneic HSCT recipient or a stem cell or donor lymphocyte infusion donor (not recorded which). It is not recorded whose cells these are; they may come from a transplant donor. The sequencing input was blood, either unsorted or a sorted T cell fraction (not recorded which). This sequence joins TRBV5-5 and TRBJ1-2, with TRBD1 as a possible D gene (6 bases). CDR3 residues: CASSPRGGGWAYGYTF. The CDR3 coding sequence is TGTGCCAGCAGCCCGAGAGGGGGAGGGTGGGCCTATGGCTACACCTTC.